A single sample gave rise to the 27 T cell receptor beta chains below, sequenced in a study of blood T cell repertoires in COVID-19. TCRdb's copy holds only in-frame clones and misses some; the assay was immunoSEQ multiplex PCR. Among around 150,000 clones, approximately 73% were seen once, and the ten largest hold roughly 4.5%. The sequencing input was peripheral blood. All receptors derive from a man between 60 and 75 years old with acute or convalescent COVID-19.

This chain connects TRBV27 to TRBJ1-2; TRBD1 agrees at 9 bases. Germline CDR1 and CDR2: MNHEY and SMNVEV (reference sequence). J lost 7 bases, V lost 2 bases, and 8 bases had no gene match. This CDR3 region has 15 residues. This CDR3 is CASSLRGTGRSGYTF. CDR3 bases: TGTGCCAGCAGTTTAAGAGGGACAGGGCGTAGTGGCTACACCTTC.

The chain employs TRBV27 and TRBJ2-1; TRBD2 matches 9 bases. Per the germline V gene, CDR1 is MNHEY and CDR2 is SMNVEV (reference sequence). The CDR3 has 16 residues. Losses at the gene ends were 5 bases for V and 7 bases for J; bases not matched to a gene: 12. The DNA for the CDR3 is TGTGCCAGCAGTGGGCCTAGCGGGACTACGAGGAATGAGCAGTTCTTC. It yields the protein CASSGPSGTTRNEQFF.

The chain is built from TRBV11-2 and TRBJ2-3; D is possibly TRBD1 (5 bases). Germline CDR1 and CDR2: SGHAT and FQNNGV. Trimming pared 1 base from V and 8 bases from J, leaving 13 bases between. The CDR3 is made up of 14 amino acids. CDR3 in amino acids: CASSLGQLGVTQYF. The CDR3 region has the DNA TGTGCCAGCAGCTTAGGCCAGCTAGGGGTTACGCAGTATTTT.

The chain recombines TRBV5-1 with TRBJ1-4; D call uncertain. The V and J ends lost 1 base and 4 bases respectively, with 11 bases between them. Germline-derived CDR1 and CDR2 are SGHRS and YFSETQ. The CDR3 sequence is 15 residues long. CDR3 DNA sequence: TGCGCCAGCAGCTTGTTTTCAGGAATTAATGAAAAACTGTTTTTT. Amino acid sequence: CASSLFSGINEKLFF.

The rearrangement links TRBV3-1 (or the pseudogene TRBV3-2) to TRBJ2-7, with D tentatively TRBD1 (6 bases). The V gene lost 2 bases and the J gene lost 2 bases, with 10 bases spanning the gap. Germline assignment: CDR1 LGHDT and CDR2 YNNKEL (reference sequence). The CDR3 consists of 14 residues. The DNA of the CDR3 is TGTGCCAGCAGCCAACAACAGGGCCCCTACGAGCAGTACTTC. Residues: CASSQQQGPYEQYF.

This clone came up once. This chain connects TRBV6-5 to TRBJ1-1, with 8 bases lining up with TRBD1. CDR3 length: 13 amino acids. CDR1 MNHEY and CDR2 SVGAGI come from the germline V gene. The trim removed 6 bases at V and 12 bases at J, leaving 12 bases unmatched. The DNA for the CDR3 is TGTGCCAGCAGCCTTAGGACAGGGAGGGAAACTTTCTTT. Amino acids: CASSLRTGRETFF.

The chain employs TRBV5-1 and TRBJ2-1, with TRBD2 matching over 7 bases. Germline CDR1 and CDR2: SGHRS and YFSETQ. The CDR3 sequence is 15 residues long. Germline trimming cut 2 bases from V and 5 bases from J; bases unmatched to any gene: 7. As DNA, the CDR3 is TGCGCCAGCAGCTTTACTAGCGCAATAAACAATGAGCAGTTCTTC. Its translation: CASSFTSAINNEQFF. The whole variable domain, filled in from reference TRBV5-1 and TRBJ2-1, reads KAGVTQTPRYLIKTRGQQVTLSCSPISGHRSVSWYQQTPGQGLQFLFEYFSETQRNKGNFPGRFSGRQFSNSRSEMNVSTLELGDSALYLCASSFTSAINNEQFFGPGTRLTVL.

This chain links TRBV28 with TRBJ2-1; perhaps TRBD1 as D (5 bases). The germline V gene encodes CDR1 MDHEN and CDR2 SYDVKM. The ends were cut back, 5 bases at V and 6 bases at J, with 14 bases in the middle. The CDR3 loop spans 14 amino acids. CDR3 sequence (DNA): TGTGCCAGCAGTCGATCGGACAACTTCAATGAGCAGTTCTTC. As protein: CASSRSDNFNEQFF.

J is TRBJ2-3 and V is TRBV6-5; 10 nucleotides line up with TRBD2. Germline V gene sequence: CDR1 MNHEY, CDR2 SVGAGI. Trimming removed 7 bases from V and 7 bases from J; junction bases left unmatched: 11. The CDR3 runs to 15 residues. The CDR3 coding sequence is TGTGCCAGCAAGGGAGCGGGAGGGCCCGGGTATACGCAGTATTTT. It specifies CASKGAGGPGYTQYF.

The J gene is TRBJ2-3, the V gene TRBV6-1; D is perhaps TRBD1 (6 bases). This CDR3 region has 16 residues. Germline V CDR1 and CDR2: MNHNS, SASEGT. The V and J ends lost 3 bases and 3 bases respectively, with 16 bases between them. CDR3 coding DNA: TGTGCCAGCAGTGATCGTTCCAGGGGTGGAACAGATACGCAGTATTTT. Translating gives CASSDRSRGGTDTQYF.

V is TRBV5-1 and J is TRBJ2-3; no clear D. The V gene lost 0 bases and the J gene lost 2 bases, with 10 bases spanning the gap. The germline V gene encodes CDR1 SGHRS and CDR2 YFSETQ. The CDR3 is made up of 15 amino acids. This CDR3 is CASSLAFRFTDTQYF. In nucleotides, the CDR3 is TGCGCCAGCAGCTTGGCGTTCAGATTCACAGATACGCAGTATTTT.

This clone was counted between two and nine times. The rearrangement joins TRBV5-6 to TRBJ1-1, with 8 bases identical to TRBD1. Germline V gives CDR1 SGHDT, CDR2 YYEEEE. The CDR3 totals 14 residues. J lost 5 bases, V lost 0 bases, and 3 bases had no gene match. CDR3 region: CASSLAGTGTEAFF. The CDR3 DNA sequence: TGTGCCAGCAGCTTGGCCGGGACAGGAACTGAAGCTTTCTTT.

Only a few counts were recorded for this clone. V usage is TRBV28 and J usage is TRBJ2-5; possibly TRBD2 for D (6 bases). Trimming left V 1 base short and J 4 bases short, with 7 bases between. The length of the CDR3 is 13 residues. CDR1 and CDR2 from the germline V gene are MDHEN and SYDVKM. The CDR3 DNA reads as TGTGCCAGCAGTTTATTCGGGGGAGAGACCCAGTACTTC. Residues: CASSLFGGETQYF.

The V gene is TRBV28, the J gene TRBJ2-1; D is ambiguous. The germline V gene encodes CDR1 MDHEN and CDR2 SYDVKM. This CDR3 is built from 13 residues. The germline V and J ends were trimmed by 2 bases and 7 bases, with 9 bases remaining between them. The DNA of the CDR3 is TGTGCCAGCAGTTTACCGGTCCGGAATGAGCAGTTCTTC. Protein product: CASSLPVRNEQFF. The entire variable domain, with the rest obtained from reference TRBV28 and TRBJ2-1, is as follows: DVKVTQSSRYLVKRTGEKVFLECVQDMDHENMFWYRQDPGLGLRLIYFSYDVKMKEKGDIPEGYSVSREKKERFSLILESASTNQTSMYLCASSLPVRNEQFFGPGTRLTVL.

This clone was found a few times. V gene TRBV11-1 combines with J gene TRBJ2-7, with TRBD2 as a possible D gene (5 bases). The CDR3 length is 12 residues. Germline CDR1 SGHAT, CDR2 FQDESV (reference sequence). V gave up 4 bases and J gave up 4 bases, with 8 bases separating them. Here the CDR3 reads CASSSEGYEQYF. The CDR3 region has the DNA TGTGCCAGCAGCTCCGAGGGATACGAGCAGTACTTC. The whole variable domain, filled in from reference TRBV11-1 and TRBJ2-7, reads EAEVAQSPRYKITEKSQAVAFWCDPISGHATLYWYRQILGQGPELLVQFQDESVVDDSQLPKDRFSAERLKGVDSTLKIQPAELGDSAMYLCASSSEGYEQYFGPGTRLTVT.

CDR3 in DNA: TGTGCCAGCCCGCCCCTAGCGGGAGTGGCAGATACGCAGTATTTT. It codes for CASPPLAGVADTQYF. The V call is TRBV7-9, the J call TRBJ2-3; 10 nucleotides line up with TRBD2. Germline V gene lookup returns CDR1 SEHNR and CDR2 FQNEAQ (reference sequence). Trimming removed 8 bases from V and 4 bases from J; junction bases left unmatched: 9. This CDR3 comprises 15 residues. Supplemented by reference TRBV7-9 and TRBJ2-3, the full variable domain reads DTGVSQNPRHKITKRGQNVTFRCDPISEHNRLYWYRQTLGQGPEFLTYFQNEAQLEKSRLLSDRFSAERPKGSFSTLEIQRTEQGDSAMYLCASPPLAGVADTQYFGPGTRLTVL.

The V gene is TRBV27, the J gene TRBJ2-5; TRBD2 matches at 14 bases. V gave up 3 bases and J gave up 2 bases; unmatched junction bases: 8. Germline CDR1 and CDR2: MNHEY and SMNVEV (reference sequence). CDR3 size: 18 residues. CDR3 DNA: TGTGCCAGCAGTTTGGGACCGGGACTAGCGGGGGAACAAGAGACCCAGTACTTC. Translation: CASSLGPGLAGEQETQYF.

This rearrangement joins TRBV27 to TRBJ2-1; 9 bases are shared with TRBD2. Per the germline V gene, CDR1 is MNHEY and CDR2 is SMNVEV (reference sequence). This CDR3 comprises 16 residues. V gave up 4 bases and J gave up 6 bases; unmatched junction bases: 10. The chain's CDR3 is CASSYYSFSGSNEQFF. The DNA of the CDR3 is TGTGCCAGCAGTTACTACAGCTTTAGCGGGAGCAATGAGCAGTTCTTC.

This clone was observed a single time. The genes are TRBV11-3 and TRBJ2-3; TRBD1 matches 7 bases. The CDR3 loop spans 14 amino acids. With V trimmed by 1 base and J by 7 bases, 5 bases remained unmatched. Germline V gene sequence: CDR1 SGHNT, CDR2 YENEEA. The CDR3 bases are TGTGCCAGCAGCTTAGGAGGGGGCGCCCATACGCAGTATTTT. Translation gives CASSLGGGAHTQYF.

The rearrangement joins TRBV18 to TRBJ1-3; D not resolved. Trimming left V 1 base short and J 4 bases short, with 8 bases between. Germline V gene data show CDR1 as KGHSH and CDR2 as LQKENI. The CDR3 loop spans 14 amino acids. This chain's CDR3 is CASSPREAGNTIYF. In DNA form, the CDR3 reads TGTGCCAGCTCACCACGGGAGGCGGGAAACACCATATATTTT.

This CDR3 is CASLLDWTNQPQHF. CDR3 nucleotides: TGTGCCAGCCTCCTAGACTGGACTAATCAGCCCCAGCATTTT. This chain links TRBV2 with TRBJ1-5; D remains ambiguous. Germline-derived CDR1 and CDR2 are SNHLY and FYNNEI. The CDR3 sequence is 14 residues long. The V end was cut by 8 bases, the J end by 4 bases, with 15 bases between.

Turning to this clone: With a much larger clone just one base away, this may be a read error. This chain links TRBV3-1 (or the pseudogene TRBV3-2) with TRBJ2-7, with 9 bases aligning to TRBD1. CDR3 length: 12 amino acids. Germline CDR1 and CDR2: LGHDT and YNNKEL (reference sequence). V lost 5 bases and J lost 4; bases outside the gene matches: 0. The CDR3 bases are TGTGCCAGCAGCGGACAGGGGTACGAGCAGTACTTC. Protein: CASSGQGYEQYF.

This clone was seen only a few times. The chain carries TRBV11-3 and TRBJ2-3; 8 nucleotides line up with TRBD2. This CDR3 has 15 amino acids. Germline-derived CDR1 and CDR2 are SGHNT and YENEEA. V shed 2 bases and J 5 bases; nucleotides not matched to a gene: 6. The CDR3 reads CASSLSGGPLDTQYF. The CDR3 bases are TGTGCCAGCAGCTTATCGGGAGGGCCTCTAGATACGCAGTATTTT.

This chain links TRBV2 with TRBJ2-3; tentative D call: TRBD1 (6 bases). CDR3 length equals 14 residues. The V gene's germline CDR1 is SNHLY and CDR2 FYNNEI. Trimming took 8 bases from V and 2 from J, leaving 14 bases between them. CDR3 residues: CASGQTTATDTQYF. CDR3 nucleotides: TGTGCCAGCGGACAGACGACCGCCACAGATACGCAGTATTTT.

In DNA, the CDR3 is TGTGCCAGCAGCGCCCAGCTGGACAGGGGCATTTCCGAGCAGTACTTC. It translates to CASSAQLDRGISEQYF. The chain couples TRBV21-1 to TRBJ2-7; the tabulated D call, TRBD1, remains unverified against the DNA. TRBV21-1 represents a pseudogene. The CDR3 runs to 16 residues.

V and J are TRBV28 and TRBJ2-1; 7 positions match TRBD2. This CDR3 has 13 amino acids. CDR1 is MDHEN and CDR2 is SYDVKM in the germline V gene. With 2 bases clipped from V and 9 bases from J, the junction kept 4 bases outside the gene matches. The CDR3 here is CASSLGGRREQFF. DNA for the CDR3: TGTGCCAGCAGTTTAGGCGGGAGACGTGAGCAGTTCTTC.

This clone is a singleton in its sample. The chain combines TRBV6-5 with TRBJ1-1; TRBD1 is a possible D gene (6 bases). V lost 6 bases to trimming and J lost 11 bases, with 19 bases between them. Germline V gene data show CDR1 as MNHEY and CDR2 as SVGAGI. The CDR3 loop spans 13 amino acids. CDR3 loop: CASRAGQGRGAFF. Written as DNA, the CDR3 is TGTGCCAGCAGGGCCGGGCAGGGTAGGGGGGCTTTCTTT.